This T cell receptor (beta chain) was documented in a study of CD8 T cell repertoires and HIV-1 epitope variants (TCRdb year 2020). About the study as a whole: Twenty-five peptides representing autologous and known Gag and Nef epitope variants were each used to stimulate T cells in separate culture wells. The control conditions were a CMV, EBV and flu peptide pool, the Ebola AY9 epitope as a negative control, and a well with no peptide. The epitopes tested covered three Gag epitope families plus Nef HW9 and YT9. T cells were enriched using the EasySep Human T Cell Enrichment Kit and were co-cultured with equal numbers of autologous T cell-negative cells serving as antigen-presenting cells. For roughly 10 days the cultures were kept in IMDM with gentamicin, and on days 3 and 7 half of the media was changed with IL-2, IL-7 and IL-15 added. An aliquot of 1M T cells was set aside as an uncultured baseline condition, separate from the approximately 83 T cell cultures. A total of approximately 83 T cell cultures were run, with each culture condition done in triplicate except for one peptide, which was done in duplicate.

Sequencing of TCR beta CDR3 regions was performed at survey depth on the immunoSEQ platform. The QIAamp DNA micro kit was used to extract genomic DNA from every cultured and uncultured CD8+ T cell population. The original pipeline was this. Samples with under 5,000 productive reads were excluded, and this exclusion removed about 6.5% of the roughly 80 HIV peptide-stimulated cultures. Sequences were trimmed to CDR3 by a MANAFEST web app, and nonproductive sequences, CDR3s under 5 amino acids, and sequences not starting with C or ending with F/W were removed. To count as antigen-specific, a clonotype had to be expanded in at least 2 of 3 replicates compared with the no-peptide control at FDR 0.01, and only within one epitope family. A specific clonotype also had to show a frequency at least fivefold higher than in wells stimulated with peptides from other epitope families. In TCRdb, the immuneACCESS table is reduced to in-frame sequences with V and J assigned. These tables do not hold every clone; where another copy was compared, an unresolved V gene accounts for under half, and the others remain unexplained. The D gene and trimming were derived from the DNA, and the V and J assignments and clone size from that table. The sample records 1,500 to 2,000 clones, just over 70% of which are singletons. The ten biggest clones cover roughly 44% of the sample.

This clone was seen a few times. Its cognate antigen has yet to be identified. Base-call qualities are not available, and no considerably larger clone is one nucleotide away. The EasySep Human CD8+ T Cell Enrichment Kit was used on day 10 to isolate CD8+ T cells from every culture. CDR1 and CDR2 were assigned from the germline V gene (reference sequence) as MNHEY and SMNVEV. The CDR3 runs 12 amino acids, cysteine and phenylalanine included. This entry keeps only the CDR3 DNA: 36 bases, framed from base 1. The junction shows trimming of 3 bases on V and 4 bases on J, plus 3 bases between the germline ends. The research as a whole found: The assay identified only TCR beta chains and indicated proliferation to antigen, not T cell function or cytokine profile. Five or six clonotypes recognized the Nef KF9 family and one clonotype recognized the HW9 family, while no responses to the TAALDMSHF plasma variant were seen. The study identified about ten antigen-specific TCR beta clonotypes, more than 5 of which appeared to be cross-reactive for autologous or known escape epitope variants.

The sequencing sample was made of cultured CD8+ T cells derived from PBMCs. The sequence joins TRBV27 to TRBJ2-2; there is no confident call for the D gene. The TCR was taken from a male donor with HIV. The sequenced DNA: TGTGCCAGCAGTTTCGGCACCGGGGAGCTGTTTTTT. It encodes CASSFGTGELFF.